Listed below are T cell receptor beta chains from one sample, sequenced in a study of PD-1 blockade in classical Hodgkin lymphoma. Repertoires were generated with immunoSEQ multiplex PCR, while TCRdb's copy carries only in-frame clones and drops some. The sample comprises 70,000 to 85,000 clones, around 93% of which are singletons, and approximately 8% rests with the top ten. The sample was peripheral blood mononuclear cells (PBMCs), taken at baseline. These receptors originate from a human donor with classical Hodgkin lymphoma. Each CDR3 is given with its conserved first and last residue. A D gene is named only where the DNA matches it firmly. For some rows the clone size is stated as once, few or many, or as a class when expanded; others skip it.

j_call: TRBJ2-7; clone_size: once; v_call: TRBV6-5; d_call: TRBD2; cdr3_aa: CASSYERGSSYEQYF; cdr3_nt: TGTGCCAGCAGCTACGAGCGGGGGAGCTCCTACGAGCAGTACTTC
j_call: TRBJ2-3; clone_size: NA; v_call: TRBV9; d_call: TRBD2; cdr3_aa: CASSTSGGAPDTQYF; cdr3_nt: TGTGCCAGCAGCACTAGCGGGGGGGCCCCGGATACGCAGTATTTT
j_call: TRBJ2-5; clone_size: NA; v_call: TRBV7-8; d_call: TRBD2; cdr3_aa: CASSLNSVGGPRETQYF; cdr3_nt: TGTGCCAGCAGCTTAAATTCGGTGGGAGGGCCGAGGGAGACCCAGTACTTC
j_call: TRBJ1-1; clone_size: NA; v_call: TRBV5-1; d_call: NA; cdr3_aa: CASSTRANTEAFF; cdr3_nt: TGCGCCAGCAGCACCCGGGCAAACACTGAAGCTTTCTTT
j_call: TRBJ1-4; clone_size: NA; v_call: TRBV27; d_call: NA; cdr3_aa: CASSFGRNYEKLFF; cdr3_nt: TGTGCCAGCAGTTTTGGGCGGAACTATGAAAAACTGTTTTTT
j_call: TRBJ2-7; clone_size: few; v_call: TRBV27; d_call: NA; cdr3_aa: CASSLRPGVDEQYF; cdr3_nt: TGTGCCAGCAGTTTACGCCCGGGTGTGGACGAGCAGTACTTC
j_call: TRBJ1-2; clone_size: NA; v_call: TRBV27; d_call: NA; cdr3_aa: CASSLFFAQANYGYTF; cdr3_nt: TGTGCCAGCAGTTTATTTTTTGCCCAAGCGAACTATGGCTACACCTTC
j_call: TRBJ2-3; clone_size: NA; v_call: TRBV11-2; d_call: NA; cdr3_aa: CASSPQPRTDTQYF; cdr3_nt: TGTGCCAGCAGCCCCCAGCCCCGCACAGATACGCAGTATTTT
j_call: TRBJ1-1; clone_size: NA; v_call: TRBV14; d_call: NA; cdr3_aa: CASSQDGGIEAFF; cdr3_nt: TGTGCCAGCAGCCAAGATGGGGGAATCGAAGCTTTCTTT
j_call: TRBJ1-2; clone_size: once; v_call: TRBV6-6; d_call: NA; cdr3_aa: CASSSTDFYGYTF; cdr3_nt: TGTGCCAGCAGTTCCACAGATTTCTATGGCTACACCTTC
j_call: TRBJ2-5; clone_size: once; v_call: TRBV27; d_call: NA; cdr3_aa: CASSTGAIQETQYF; cdr3_nt: TGTGCCAGCAGCACTGGGGCCATCCAAGAGACCCAGTACTTC
j_call: TRBJ2-7; clone_size: NA; v_call: TRBV4-1; d_call: NA; cdr3_aa: CASSQETRAYEQYF; cdr3_nt: TGCGCCAGCAGCCAAGAAACTAGGGCCTACGAGCAGTACTTC
j_call: TRBJ2-2; clone_size: once; v_call: TRBV6-1; d_call: NA; cdr3_aa: CASSELLGVTGELFF; cdr3_nt: TGTGCCAGCAGTGAGCTTCTTGGGGTTACCGGGGAGCTGTTTTTT
j_call: TRBJ2-3; clone_size: NA; v_call: TRBV27; d_call: NA; cdr3_aa: CASSLSGLVTDTQYF; cdr3_nt: TGTGCCAGCAGTTTATCTGGGCTAGTCACAGATACGCAGTATTTT
j_call: TRBJ2-7; clone_size: NA; v_call: TRBV9; d_call: TRBD2; cdr3_aa: CASSVGTSGDYEQYF; cdr3_nt: TGTGCCAGCAGCGTGGGGACTAGCGGGGACTACGAGCAGTACTTC
j_call: TRBJ2-7; clone_size: NA; v_call: TRBV6-1; d_call: NA; cdr3_aa: CASSVRGAPYEQYF; cdr3_nt: TGTGCCAGCAGTGTCCGGGGGGCCCCCTACGAGCAGTACTTC
j_call: TRBJ2-1; clone_size: NA; v_call: TRBV6-6; d_call: NA; cdr3_aa: CASSYSMDGYNEQFF; cdr3_nt: TGTGCCAGCAGTTACTCGATGGACGGCTACAATGAGCAGTTCTTC
j_call: TRBJ2-1; clone_size: NA; v_call: TRBV5-8; d_call: NA; cdr3_aa: CVWEVRSYNEQFF; cdr3_nt: TGTGTCTGGGAGGTGCGCTCCTACAATGAGCAGTTCTTC
j_call: TRBJ2-1; clone_size: NA; v_call: TRBV2; d_call: TRBD2; cdr3_aa: CASSETGLSNEQFF; cdr3_nt: TGTGCCAGCAGTGAAACGGGACTATCGAATGAGCAGTTCTTC
j_call: TRBJ2-2; clone_size: NA; v_call: TRBV23-1; d_call: NA; cdr3_aa: CASSQPRANANTGELFF; cdr3_nt: TGCGCCAGCAGTCAGCCCAGGGCAAATGCGAACACCGGGGAGCTGTTTTTT
j_call: TRBJ2-3; clone_size: NA; v_call: TRBV18; d_call: TRBD2; cdr3_aa: CASSHGLAGYLTSTDTQYF; cdr3_nt: TGTGCCAGCTCCCACGGACTAGCGGGTTACCTTACTAGCACAGATACGCAGTATTTT
j_call: TRBJ2-6; clone_size: NA; v_call: TRBV4-3; d_call: NA; cdr3_aa: CASSQEVGYGANVLTF; cdr3_nt: TGCGCCAGCAGCCAAGAAGTGGGTTACGGGGCCAACGTCCTGACTTTC
j_call: TRBJ1-1; clone_size: NA; v_call: TRBV6-5; d_call: NA; cdr3_aa: CATRLDLNTEAFF; cdr3_nt: TGTGCCACCCGTTTGGACCTAAACACTGAAGCTTTCTTT
j_call: TRBJ2-7; clone_size: NA; v_call: TRBV29-1; d_call: TRBD1; cdr3_aa: CSVWGQDYYEQYF; cdr3_nt: TGCAGCGTCTGGGGACAGGACTACTACGAGCAGTACTTC
j_call: TRBJ2-7; clone_size: once; v_call: TRBV25-1; d_call: TRBD1; cdr3_aa: CASSEGTGAYEQYF; cdr3_nt: TGTGCCAGCAGTGAAGGCACAGGGGCGTACGAGCAGTACTTC
j_call: TRBJ2-3; clone_size: NA; v_call: TRBV5-5; d_call: TRBD1; cdr3_aa: CASSWDRSQDTQYF; cdr3_nt: TGTGCCAGCAGCTGGGACAGAAGTCAAGATACGCAGTATTTT
j_call: TRBJ2-7; clone_size: NA; v_call: TRBV9; d_call: NA; cdr3_aa: CASSPNGAYEQYF; cdr3_nt: TGTGCCAGCAGCCCCAATGGGGCCTACGAGCAGTACTTC
j_call: TRBJ1-1; clone_size: NA; v_call: TRBV5-3; d_call: NA; cdr3_aa: CARSPGTPNTEAFF; cdr3_nt: TGTGCCAGAAGCCCCGGGACACCTAACACTGAAGCTTTCTTT